This T cell receptor (beta chain) was sequenced during a study of T cell responses to AZD1222 COVID-19 vaccine. The ends were cut back, 0 bases at V and 1 base at J, with 12 bases in the middle. CDR1 and CDR2 from the germline V gene are SEHNR and FQNEAQ (reference sequence). The length of the CDR3 is 17 residues. Overall study results and limits: Seropositivity was recorded at baseline in only a handful of AZD1222 recipients. Across spike, vaccine-associated CD4 TCRs were found, dominant at 160-218 and 743-854. Clonal diversity was possibly underestimated, and white British individuals and females predominated among donors. Spike-specific TCR breadth and depth rose after two AZD1222 doses.

Generated by immunoSEQ multiplex PCR, the TCRdb table keeps only in-frame clones and is missing some. This sample carries around 100,000 clones, about 88% of them seen once, and the ten largest clones take about 1.8%. As for this clone: Its antigen is undetermined.

The receptor comes from an adult in good health. This chain links TRBV7-9 with TRBJ1-4, with a possible D match to TRBD1 (5 bases). Here the sequenced sample was peripheral blood, taken on day 0 of AZD1222 vaccination. Here the CDR3 reads CASSLARGLITNEKLFF. The CDR3 region has the DNA TGTGCCAGCAGCTTAGCGAGGGGCCTGATAACTAATGAAAAACTGTTTTTT.